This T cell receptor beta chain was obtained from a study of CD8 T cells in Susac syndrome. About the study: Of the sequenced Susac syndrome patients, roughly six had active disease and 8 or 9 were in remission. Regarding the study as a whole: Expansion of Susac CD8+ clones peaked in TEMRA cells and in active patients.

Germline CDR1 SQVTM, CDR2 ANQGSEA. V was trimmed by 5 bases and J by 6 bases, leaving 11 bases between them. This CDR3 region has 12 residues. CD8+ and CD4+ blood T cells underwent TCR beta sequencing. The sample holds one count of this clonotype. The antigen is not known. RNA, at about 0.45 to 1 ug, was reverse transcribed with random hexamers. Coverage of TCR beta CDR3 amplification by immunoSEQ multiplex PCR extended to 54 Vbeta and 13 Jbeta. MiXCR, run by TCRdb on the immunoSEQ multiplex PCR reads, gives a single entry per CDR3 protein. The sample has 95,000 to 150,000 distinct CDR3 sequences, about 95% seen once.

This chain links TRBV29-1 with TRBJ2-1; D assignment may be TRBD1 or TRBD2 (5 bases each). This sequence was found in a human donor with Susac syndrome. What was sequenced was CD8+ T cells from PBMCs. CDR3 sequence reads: CSVSGTTNEQFF. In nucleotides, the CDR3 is TGCAGCGTTTCCGGGACGACCAATGAGCAGTTCTTC.